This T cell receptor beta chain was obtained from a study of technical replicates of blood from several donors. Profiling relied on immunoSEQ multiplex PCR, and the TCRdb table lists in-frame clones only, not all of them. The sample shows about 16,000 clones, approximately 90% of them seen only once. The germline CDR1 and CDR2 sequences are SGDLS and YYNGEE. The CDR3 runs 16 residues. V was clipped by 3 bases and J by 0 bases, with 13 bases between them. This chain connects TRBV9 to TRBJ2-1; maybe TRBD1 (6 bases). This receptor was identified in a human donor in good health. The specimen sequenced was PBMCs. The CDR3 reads CASSEGTQSSYNEQFF. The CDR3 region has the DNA TGTGCCAGCAGCGAGGGGACACAGAGCTCCTACAATGAGCAGTTCTTC.